What follows is one TCR beta chain and its context. The CDR3 sequence is 13 residues long. Trimming left V 6 bases short and J 3 bases short, with 11 bases between. In germline, CDR1 is LNHDA, CDR2 SQIVND (reference sequence). The sample belongs to a study of control samples from healthy donors and cancer patients. Using immunoSEQ multiplex PCR, the repertoire was profiled, and TCRdb retains in-frame clones only, with some absent. In the table there are around 130,000 clones, around nine tenths of which are singletons. The sequencing sample was made of blood. The source is a man aged 50 or older in good health. V is TRBV19 and J is TRBJ1-2; D may be TRBD1 (5 bases). CDR3 nucleotides: TGTGCCAGTAGAGGGACTGGAGACTATGGCTACACCTTC. Translated: CASRGTGDYGYTF.